The 8 T cell receptor beta chains in this list originate from one sample, sequenced in a study of shared clonotypes between healthy human individuals. TCRdb keeps only in-frame clones here, not all; method: immunoSEQ multiplex PCR. The table shows about a million clones, with about 75% occurring only once. Material for sequencing was memory CD4+ T cells sorted from blood. The subset denotes: CD45RA-negative fraction. The source of these receptors is a man younger than 30 in good health.

The chain employs TRBV4-1 and TRBJ2-2, with a weak D call TRBD2 (6 bases). CDR1 and CDR2 from the germline V gene are MGHRA and YSYEKL. V was pared by 6 bases and J by 3 bases, with 14 bases between. The CDR3 length is 15 residues. The CDR3 coding sequence is TGCGCCAGCAGTCACGGGACTCTTTACACCGGGGAGCTGTTTTTT. This codes for CASSHGTLYTGELFF.

The chain is built from TRBV7-2 and TRBJ2-3, with D perhaps assigned TRBD1 or TRBD2 (5 bases each). The CDR3 runs to 12 residues. The V gene lost 5 bases and the J gene lost 12 bases, with 15 bases spanning the gap. The V gene's germline CDR1 is SGHTA and CDR2 FQGNSA. The CDR3 loop is CASSTAGTLQYF. DNA of the CDR3: TGTGCCAGCAGCACCGCCGGGACCCTCCAGTATTTT.

This chain uses TRBV30 with TRBJ1-1; TRBD1 matches at 7 bases. Losses at the gene ends were 3 bases for V and 0 bases for J; bases not matched to a gene: 13. The germline V gene encodes CDR1 GTSNPN and CDR2 SVGIG (reference sequence). This CDR3 has 17 amino acids. CDR3: CAWRLGLTGLMNTEAFF. DNA of the CDR3: TGTGCCTGGAGGTTGGGTCTGACAGGGTTGATGAACACTGAAGCTTTCTTT.

This clone has ten or more counts. The gene calls are TRBV28 and TRBJ1-2; D is unclear. Germline loops: CDR1 MDHEN, CDR2 SYDVKM. The CDR3 has 11 residues. Trimming shortened V by 3 bases and J by 8 bases, and 7 bases separated the two germline ends. CDR3 sequence: CASSFGKGYTF. CDR3 DNA sequence: TGTGCCAGCAGTTTTGGGAAGGGCTACACCTTC.

The chain carries TRBV6-1 and TRBJ1-2; tentatively, D is TRBD1 (5 bases). Per germline, CDR1 MNHNS and CDR2 SASEGT. Trimming took off 2 bases at V and 4 bases at J, with 14 bases between the two ends. This CDR3 contains 15 residues. As DNA, the CDR3 is TGTGCCAGCAGTGAAACTGGGGGTTTCCTCTATGGCTACACCTTC. This gives the protein CASSETGGFLYGYTF.

The rearrangement joins TRBV7-2 to TRBJ2-7, with D uncertain. Trimming took off 5 bases at V and 1 base at J, with 9 bases between the two ends. Germline V gene data show CDR1 as SGHTA and CDR2 as FQGNSA. This CDR3 is 13 amino acids long. The CDR3 sequence is CASSARPSYEQYF. In nucleotides, the CDR3 is TGTGCCAGCAGCGCCCGCCCATCCTACGAGCAGTACTTC.

The chain is built from TRBV27 and TRBJ2-3; no clear D gene. The V end lost 1 base, the J end lost 1 base, and 12 bases lay between the germline ends. The CDR3 sequence is 16 residues long. Germline V gene sequence: CDR1 MNHEY, CDR2 SMNVEV (reference sequence). The CDR3 sequence is CASSLFGSSGTDTQYF. The DNA for the CDR3 is TGTGCCAGCAGTTTATTCGGTAGCAGTGGCACAGATACGCAGTATTTT.

A word on this clone: The junction departs from the called germline gene at one end, perhaps through a read error. The genes are TRBV5-6 and TRBJ2-7, with D hard to call. Germline CDR1 reads SGHDT; CDR2 reads YYEEEE. The CDR3 loop spans 15 amino acids. This CDR3 reads CASSFTALTSHEQYF. CDR3 DNA: TGTGCCAGCAGCTTTACAGCCCTAACCTCCCACGAGCAGTACTTC.